This passage covers 23 T cell receptor beta chains from one sample sequenced in a study of T cells after yellow fever vaccination (dated by TCRdb to the late 2010s). This sample's treatment or condition label indicates: live attenuated yellow fever vaccine strain. The library was built by means of 5' RACE. Sequenced using an Illumina HiSeq 2500. Through fastp at Q25 and MiXCR, TCRdb rebuilt clones from the public reads, retaining in-frame beta chains. Duplicate CDR3 protein sequences are folded into a single record with the most common DNA and genes. The sample table records approximately 110,000 distinct CDR3 sequences; around 7.4% of these occur just once. The top ten clonotypes cover 2.5% of the sample. The sequencing used CD4+ T cells sorted from PBMCs, collected roughly 10 days after the first yellow fever vaccination. The receptor set was obtained from a man aged 18 to 35 who received the YFV17D yellow fever vaccine.

Concerning this clonotype: A much larger clone differs by one base, so this may be a read error. The rearrangement uses TRBV20-1 and TRBJ2-4, with D hard to call. Germline V gene lookup returns CDR1 DFQATT and CDR2 SNEGSKA (reference sequence). The CDR3 extends over 14 amino acids. V shed 5 bases and J shed 2 bases, with 13 bases lying between them. CDR3 loop: CSAGGTIPKNIQYF. The DNA of the CDR3 is TGCAGTGCTGGCGGAACTATTCCCAAAAACATTCAGTACTTC.

This clonotype was picked up many times. The rearrangement links TRBV7-9 to TRBJ2-7, with TRBD1 identical over 11 bases. V lost 5 bases, J lost 5 bases, and 5 bases stayed unmatched. The CDR3 totals 14 residues. Per the germline V gene, CDR1 is SEHNR and CDR2 is FQNEAQ (reference sequence). The CDR3 DNA follows: TGTGCCAGCAGCCGGACAGGGGGCATCAACGAGCAGTACTTC. Residues: CASSRTGGINEQYF.

Many counts were recorded for this clonotype. The chain carries TRBV5-1 and TRBJ2-3; no definite D call. This CDR3 has 15 residues. Germline V gene sequence: CDR1 SGHRS, CDR2 YFSETQ. V was pared by 0 bases and J by 2 bases, with 10 bases between. CDR3 bases: TGCGCCAGCAGCTTGGGGCCAGTAAACACAGATACGCAGTATTTT. This translates into CASSLGPVNTDTQYF.

The table lists this clonotype with many counts. V usage is TRBV10-3 and J usage is TRBJ2-5, with D maybe TRBD1 (5 bases). The V end lost 6 bases, the J end lost 4 bases, and 12 bases lay between the germline ends. From germline, CDR1 is ENHRY and CDR2 SYGVKD. This CDR3 is 13 amino acids long. The CDR3 protein is CAIRGTRGETQYF. The DNA for the CDR3 is TGTGCCATCAGGGGTACAAGGGGAGAGACCCAGTACTTC.

This clonotype was recorded a few times. The genes are TRBV7-2 and TRBJ1-6, with 8 bases matching TRBD1. Germline loops: CDR1 SGHTA, CDR2 FQGNSA. J was trimmed by 7 bases and V by 5 bases; bases with no gene match: 7. This CDR3 comprises 15 residues. CDR3 loop: CASSPRTGSNSPLHF. For the CDR3, the DNA is TGTGCCAGCAGCCCTCGGACAGGGTCAAATTCACCCCTCCACTTT.

This clonotype showed up just a few times. The chain is built from TRBV20-1 and TRBJ1-1, with D hard to call. The CDR3 consists of 12 residues. Germline-derived CDR1 and CDR2 are DFQATT and SNEGSKA (reference sequence). Between the trimmed V and J ends, which lost 5 bases and 0 bases, there was a span of 7 bases. CDR3 sequence: CSASTLNTEAFF. CDR3 nucleotides: TGCAGTGCTTCGACTCTGAACACTGAAGCTTTCTTT.

This clonotype has ten or more counts. The V gene is TRBV6-5, the J gene TRBJ1-2; possibly TRBD1 for D (6 bases). The CDR3 runs 14 residues. V was shortened by 5 bases and J by 8 bases, with 18 bases between the two germline ends. Germline assignment: CDR1 MNHEY and CDR2 SVGAGI. CDR3 protein: CASSTSDRLLGYTF. The DNA of the CDR3 is TGTGCCAGCAGTACCTCCGACAGGCTGTTGGGCTACACCTTC.

This clonotype has a count of ten or more. The chain carries TRBV7-2 and TRBJ2-3, with TRBD2 matching 12 bases. The CDR3 runs to 16 residues. V lost 5 bases and J lost 4; bases outside the gene matches: 7. The germline V gene has CDR1 SGHTA and CDR2 FQGNSA. The CDR3 sequence: CASSRTSSGGADTQYF. CDR3 DNA sequence: TGTGCCAGCAGCCGGACCTCTAGCGGGGGGGCAGATACGCAGTATTTT.

This clonotype was found many times. This chain joins TRBV5-1 and TRBJ2-5; 10 bases line up with TRBD2. CDR3 size: 15 residues. Germline CDR1 SGHRS, CDR2 YFSETQ. V was clipped by 2 bases and J by 3 bases; unmatched bases: 4. The CDR3 region has the DNA TGCGCCAGCAGCTTCTCTAGCGGGGGCGAAGAGACCCAGTACTTC. Protein: CASSFSSGGEETQYF.

Ten or more counts support this clonotype. This chain links TRBV4-2 with TRBJ2-1; weak D call: TRBD1 (6 bases). The V and J ends lost 4 bases and 10 bases respectively, with 11 bases between them. Germline CDR1 LGHNA, CDR2 YNFKEQ. The CDR3 has 12 amino acids. CDR3 region: CASSREGQEQFF. DNA for the CDR3: TGTGCCAGCAGCCGTGAAGGACAGGAGCAGTTCTTC.

This clonotype was seen repeatedly, ten times or more. The chain has TRBV2 and TRBJ2-5; the match to TRBD2 covers 8 bases. The length of the CDR3 is 14 residues. Germline assignment: CDR1 SNHLY and CDR2 FYNNEI. Germline trimming cut 4 bases from V and 3 bases from J; bases unmatched to any gene: 4. The CDR3, as DNA: TGTGCCAGCAGTGGGAACGGGGGGGAAGAGACCCAGTACTTC. It specifies CASSGNGGEETQYF.

This clonotype was counted ten times or more. The rearrangement links TRBV5-6 to TRBJ2-7; TRBD1 or TRBD2 may be the D gene (5 bases each). The germline V gene encodes CDR1 SGHDT and CDR2 YYEEEE. V was cut by 1 base and J by 5 bases, with 19 bases left in between. The CDR3 loop spans 16 amino acids. Here the CDR3 DNA reads TGTGCCAGCAGCTTGCTCTTGGGGGATAAGGCGGACGAGCAGTACGTC. It translates to CASSLLLGDKADEQYV.

This clonotype was seen many times. The chain employs TRBV5-1 and TRBJ2-7; D ambiguous. The CDR3 spans 14 residues. Trimming stripped 1 base from V and 1 base from J, with 9 bases between. In germline, CDR1 is SGHRS, CDR2 YFSETQ. The CDR3 nucleotides are TGCGCCAGCAGCTTGACACCTCCTTCCTACGAGCAGTACTTC. Its translation: CASSLTPPSYEQYF.

This clonotype came up many times. The chain couples TRBV3-1 to TRBJ1-5; D might be TRBD1 (6 bases). The CDR3 consists of 17 residues. V was shortened by 3 bases and J by 4 bases, with 19 bases between the two germline ends. CDR1 and CDR2 (germline): LGHDT, YNNKEL (reference sequence). CDR3 protein: CASSHRQAKGSNQPQHF. In DNA, the CDR3 is TGTGCCAGCAGCCACAGACAGGCTAAGGGGAGTAATCAGCCCCAGCATTTT.

Concerning this clonotype itself: This may be a read error: a much more frequent sequence differs by one nucleotide. The V gene is TRBV3-1, the J gene TRBJ1-1; D call uncertain. This CDR3 contains 14 residues. Trimming took 3 bases from V and 4 from J, leaving 12 bases between them. Germline V lookup: CDR1 LGHDT, CDR2 YNNKEL (reference sequence). CDR3 DNA sequence: TGTGCCAGCAGCCATCTCGGCCTCGTCACTGAAGCTTTCTTT. Encoded protein: CASSHLGLVTEAFF.

This clonotype was observed many times. This chain joins TRBV30 and TRBJ2-3; D gene unclear. The length of the CDR3 is 11 residues. With 0 bases removed from V and 7 bases from J, the gap between germline ends came to 5 bases. Germline V gives CDR1 GTSNPN, CDR2 SVGIG (reference sequence). The chain's CDR3 is CAWSVQYTQYF. CDR3 coding DNA: TGTGCCTGGAGTGTACAGTATACGCAGTATTTT.

This clonotype was detected many times. J is TRBJ2-2 and V is TRBV7-2; 7 bases line up with TRBD2. The CDR3 has 17 residues. The V segment lost 2 bases and the J segment 0 bases; nucleotides outside the gene matches: 6. Looked up from germline, CDR1 is SGHTA and CDR2 is FQGNSA. CDR3 region: CASSLWAGVPNTGELFF. The CDR3 nucleotides are TGTGCCAGCAGCTTATGGGCGGGGGTTCCGAACACCGGGGAGCTGTTTTTT. The complete variable domain, with remaining parts taken from reference TRBV7-2 and TRBJ2-2, reads GAGVSQSPSNKVTEKGKDVELRCDPISGHTALYWYRQSLGQGLEFLIYFQGNSAPDKSGLPSDRFSAERTGGSVSTLTIQRTQQEDSAVYLCASSLWAGVPNTGELFFGEGSRLTVL.

This clonotype occurred many times. This sequence joins TRBV12-3 or TRBV12-4 and TRBJ2-7; D uncertain. This CDR3 is 11 amino acids long. V was clipped by 8 bases and J by 3 bases, with 8 bases between them. In DNA, the CDR3 is TGTGCCAGCGGCTCAGGCTACGAGCAGTACTTC. It yields the protein CASGSGYEQYF.

This clonotype was counted many times. The chain employs TRBV5-1 and TRBJ1-1; D is perhaps TRBD1 (5 bases). Trimming took 4 bases from V and 0 from J, leaving 13 bases between them. Germline V gene sequence: CDR1 SGHRS, CDR2 YFSETQ. CDR3 length equals 15 residues. The CDR3 is CASSPLTALNTEAFF. The CDR3 bases are TGCGCCAGCAGCCCTTTGACAGCCTTGAACACTGAAGCTTTCTTT.

About this clonotype itself: This may be a read error, as it is one base from a much larger clone. This rearrangement joins TRBV7-8 to TRBJ1-6, with unresolved D. The CDR3 sequence is 11 residues long. CDR1 is SGHVS and CDR2 is FQNEAQ in the germline V gene. The chain's CDR3 is CAGSLASPLHF. The CDR3 DNA follows: TGTGCCGGCAGCTTAGCTTCACCCCTCCACTTT.

This clonotype occurred many times. The rearrangement uses TRBV27 and TRBJ2-7, with 8 bases that match TRBD1. Germline CDR1 and CDR2: MNHEY and SMNVEV (reference sequence). V was pared by 8 bases and J by 0 bases, with 9 bases of the junction left unmatched. The length of the CDR3 is 15 residues. The CDR3 sequence is CASRYQGASSYEQYF. CDR3 DNA: TGTGCCAGCCGCTATCAGGGGGCGAGCTCCTACGAGCAGTACTTC.

This clonotype appeared a few times. V is TRBV2 and J is TRBJ2-3; maybe TRBD1 (5 bases). V lost 7 bases to trimming and J lost 7 bases, with 24 bases between them. The V gene's germline CDR1 is SNHLY and CDR2 FYNNEI. This CDR3 has 16 residues. The CDR3 DNA is TGTGCCAGCACTAGGAACAGGATAAGGCTTAGAAATACGCAGTATTTT. As protein: CASTRNRIRLRNTQYF.

This clonotype has at least ten counts. The gene calls are TRBV5-6 and TRBJ2-5; D unclear. CDR3 length equals 13 residues. CDR1 SGHDT and CDR2 YYEEEE come from the germline V gene. V lost 0 bases, J lost 5 bases, and 8 bases lay in between. The CDR3 DNA is TGTGCCAGCAGCTTGGGGGTAGTGGAGACCCAGTACTTC. Translating it yields CASSLGVVETQYF.